This TCR beta chain was identified in a study of blood T cell repertoires in COVID-19. Across the whole study: Specimens from acute and convalescent COVID-19 originated in the United States, Italy and Spain. Sample material is recorded as cDNA or gDNA derived from T cells, B-cell-depleted T cells, or PBMCs.

In the authors' methods: Using reference gene primer amplification, nucleated cell counts were estimated. Repertoires were generated with immunoSEQ multiplex PCR, while TCRdb's copy carries only in-frame clones and drops some. D and trimming come from the DNA, and the V and J calls and clone size come from that table. The sample yields 150,000 to 200,000 clones, 88% seen once. The CDR3 has 13 amino acids. Deletions cut 6 bases from V and 0 bases from J, with 5 bases between. Germline CDR1 and CDR2: LGHNT and FRNRAP. This rearrangement joins TRBV12-5 to TRBJ1-4; a possible D gene is TRBD1 (5 bases). Sequenced input: peripheral blood. This TCR was sampled from a man in his sixties with acute or convalescent COVID-19. CDR3 coding DNA: TGTGCTAGTGGAGGGGCAACTAATGAAAAACTGTTTTTT. Protein: CASGGATNEKLFF.